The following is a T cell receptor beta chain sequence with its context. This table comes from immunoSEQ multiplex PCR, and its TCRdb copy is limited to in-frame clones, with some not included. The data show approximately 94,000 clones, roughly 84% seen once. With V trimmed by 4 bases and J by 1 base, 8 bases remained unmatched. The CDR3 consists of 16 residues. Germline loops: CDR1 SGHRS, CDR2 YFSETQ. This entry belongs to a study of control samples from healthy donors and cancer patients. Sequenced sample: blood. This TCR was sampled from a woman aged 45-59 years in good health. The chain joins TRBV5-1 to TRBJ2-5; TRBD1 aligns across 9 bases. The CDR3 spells CASSPGTGTLQETQYF. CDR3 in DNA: TGCGCCAGCAGCCCTGGGACAGGGACCCTCCAAGAGACCCAGTACTTC.